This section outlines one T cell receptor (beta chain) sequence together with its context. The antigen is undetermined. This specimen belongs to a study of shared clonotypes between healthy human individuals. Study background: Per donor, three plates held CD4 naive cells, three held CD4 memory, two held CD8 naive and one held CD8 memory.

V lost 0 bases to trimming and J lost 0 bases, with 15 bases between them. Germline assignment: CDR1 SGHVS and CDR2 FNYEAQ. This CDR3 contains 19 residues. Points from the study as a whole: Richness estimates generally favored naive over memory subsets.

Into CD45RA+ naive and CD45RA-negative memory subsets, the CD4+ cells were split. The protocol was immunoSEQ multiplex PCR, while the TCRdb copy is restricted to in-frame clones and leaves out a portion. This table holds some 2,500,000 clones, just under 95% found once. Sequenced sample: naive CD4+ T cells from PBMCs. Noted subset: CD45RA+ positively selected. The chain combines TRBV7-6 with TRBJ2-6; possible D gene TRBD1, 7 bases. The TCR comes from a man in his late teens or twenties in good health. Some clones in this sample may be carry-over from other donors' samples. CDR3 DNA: TGTGCCAGCAGCTTAGCGGAGGGGGCGCCGGGCTCTGGGGCCAACGTCCTGACTTTC. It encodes CASSLAEGAPGSGANVLTF.